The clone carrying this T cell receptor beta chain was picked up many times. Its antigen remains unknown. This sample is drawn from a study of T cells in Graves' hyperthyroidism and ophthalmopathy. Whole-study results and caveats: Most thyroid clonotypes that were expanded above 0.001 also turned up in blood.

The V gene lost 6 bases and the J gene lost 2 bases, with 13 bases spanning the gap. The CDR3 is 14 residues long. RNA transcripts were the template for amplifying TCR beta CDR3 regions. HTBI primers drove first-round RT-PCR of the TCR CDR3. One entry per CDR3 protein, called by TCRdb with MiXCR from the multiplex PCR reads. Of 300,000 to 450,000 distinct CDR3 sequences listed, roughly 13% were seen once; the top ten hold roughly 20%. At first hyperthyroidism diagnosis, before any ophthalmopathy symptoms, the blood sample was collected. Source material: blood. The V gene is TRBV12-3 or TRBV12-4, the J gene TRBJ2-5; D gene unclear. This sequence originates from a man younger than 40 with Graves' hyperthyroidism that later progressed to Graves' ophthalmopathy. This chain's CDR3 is CASSPTDSQETQYF. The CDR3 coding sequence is TGTGCCAGCAGCCCCACAGATAGTCAAGAGACCCAGTACTTC.